Shown below are 9 T cell receptor beta chains from a single sample sequenced in a study of T cells in Graves' hyperthyroidism and ophthalmopathy (dated by TCRdb to between 2018 and 2020). Preparation of the library involved multiplex PCR. Sequencing took place on an Illumina HiSeq 2000. Amplification of TCR beta CDR3 regions was carried out from RNA transcripts. For the first round of RT-PCR on the TCR CDR3, the HTBI primer set was used together with the Qiagen OneStep RT-PCR kit. TCRdb trimmed the raw reads at Q25, called clones with MiXCR and kept productive beta chains. For every CDR3 protein sequence, its rows merge into one entry that carries the most common genes and DNA. The sample has approximately 420,000 distinct CDR3 sequences on record, roughly 15% of them singletons. The top ten clonotypes cover more than 4.5% of the sample. The sequencing input was blood. The receptors were gathered from a woman under 30 with Graves' hyperthyroidism.

This clonotype was recorded many times. The rearrangement uses TRBV9 and TRBJ1-2; D ambiguous. The CDR3 has 15 residues. Germline V gives CDR1 SGDLS, CDR2 YYNGEE. V dropped 0 bases and J dropped 4 bases, with 13 bases sitting between them. CDR3 DNA sequence: TGTGCCAGCAGCGTAGGAGAAGGAGCACTCTATGGCTACACCTTC. Encoded protein: CASSVGEGALYGYTF.

This clonotype has a count of ten or more. This rearrangement joins TRBV28 to TRBJ1-4; 7 positions match TRBD1. V lost 6 bases and J lost 7; bases outside the gene matches: 5. Germline CDR1 MDHEN, CDR2 SYDVKM. This CDR3 has 13 amino acids. CDR3 region: CASRPGTVEKLFF. The CDR3 bases are TGTGCCAGCAGGCCCGGGACAGTTGAAAAACTGTTTTTT.

This clonotype was seen many times. This sequence joins TRBV12-3 or TRBV12-4 and TRBJ2-7, with 10 bases that match TRBD1. The V gene end was trimmed by 5 bases and the J gene end by 2 bases; junction bases not matched to a gene: 3. The CDR3 runs to 14 residues. CDR3 in DNA: TGTGCCAGCAGTCGACAGGGGGCGGCCTACGAGCAGTACTTC. This codes for CASSRQGAAYEQYF.

This clonotype has at least ten counts. This chain joins TRBV3-1 and TRBJ1-1; D possibly corresponds to TRBD1 (5 bases). This CDR3 has 17 residues. Germline V gives CDR1 LGHDT, CDR2 YNNKEL (reference sequence). Trimming left V 2 bases short and J 0 bases short, with 16 bases between. CDR3 sequence reads: CASSQRRGTAMNTEAFF. The CDR3 bases are TGTGCCAGCAGCCAACGTAGGGGAACCGCGATGAACACTGAAGCTTTCTTT.

This clonotype came up a few times. The chain is built from TRBV4-1 and TRBJ1-5; D remains unclear. The CDR3 runs 13 residues. Germline-derived CDR1 and CDR2 are MGHRA and YSYEKL. Trimming took off 1 base at V and 7 bases at J, with 8 bases between the two ends. CDR3 amino acids: CASSQVPGQPQHF. CDR3 nucleotides: TGCGCCAGCAGCCAAGTACCCGGGCAGCCCCAGCATTTT.

The gene calls are TRBV27 and TRBJ2-5, with 8 bases fitting TRBD2. V dropped 7 bases and J dropped 1; count of bases not matched to a gene: 5. Germline V CDR1 and CDR2: MNHEY, SMNVEV (reference sequence). This CDR3 has 14 amino acids. This CDR3 reads CASKASGFQETQYF. The CDR3 nucleotides read TGTGCCAGCAAGGCTAGCGGGTTCCAAGAGACCCAGTACTTC.

This clonotype was detected many times. V gene TRBV2 combines with J gene TRBJ2-1, with D tentatively TRBD1 or TRBD2 (5 bases each). The V and J ends lost 2 bases and 7 bases respectively, with 12 bases between them. The CDR3 is made up of 14 amino acids. Looked up from germline, CDR1 is SNHLY and CDR2 is FYNNEI. CDR3 sequence reads: CASSESGTLNEQFF. DNA for the CDR3: TGTGCCAGCAGTGAATCTGGGACGTTGAATGAGCAGTTCTTC. Full variable domain (outside the CDR3, taken from reference TRBV2 and TRBJ2-1): EPEVTQTPSHQVTQMGQEVILRCVPISNHLYFYWYRQILGQKVEFLVSFYNNEISEKSEIFDDQFSVERPDGSNFTLKIRSTKLEDSAMYFCASSESGTLNEQFFGPGTRLTVL.

This clonotype came up many times. The chain carries TRBV12-3 or TRBV12-4 and TRBJ1-5; 7 bases agree with TRBD1. The length of the CDR3 is 14 residues. Germline trimming cut 6 bases from V and 4 bases from J; bases unmatched to any gene: 6. CDR3 loop: CASRQQGWNQPQHF. CDR3 nucleotides: TGTGCCAGCAGACAACAGGGGTGGAATCAGCCCCAGCATTTT.

The table lists this clonotype with a few counts. The chain employs TRBV20-1 and TRBJ2-4; maybe TRBD1 (5 bases). The CDR3 is 15 residues long. V was cut by 3 bases and J by 0 bases, with 12 bases left in between. Per germline, CDR1 DFQATT and CDR2 SNEGSKA (reference sequence). The CDR3 protein is CSASDSLLAKNIQYF. CDR3 nucleotide sequence: TGCAGTGCTAGTGACAGCTTGTTAGCCAAAAACATTCAGTACTTC.